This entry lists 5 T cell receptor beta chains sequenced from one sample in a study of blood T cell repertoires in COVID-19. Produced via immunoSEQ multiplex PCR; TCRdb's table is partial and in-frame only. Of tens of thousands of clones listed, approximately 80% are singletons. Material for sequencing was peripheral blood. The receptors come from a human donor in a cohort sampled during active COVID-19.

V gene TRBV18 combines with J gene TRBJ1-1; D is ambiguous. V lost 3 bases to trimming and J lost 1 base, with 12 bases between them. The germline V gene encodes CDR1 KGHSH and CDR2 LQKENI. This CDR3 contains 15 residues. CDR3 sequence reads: CASSPEVSENTEAFF. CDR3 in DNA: TGTGCCAGCTCACCGGAGGTTTCAGAGAACACTGAAGCTTTCTTT. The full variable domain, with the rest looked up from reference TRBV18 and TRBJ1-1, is NAGVMQNPRHLVRRRGQEARLRCSPMKGHSHVYWYRQLPEEGLKFMVYLQKENIIDESGMPKERFSAEFPKEGPSILRIQQVVRGDSAAYFCASSPEVSENTEAFFGQGTRLTVV.

This CDR3 is CSVEAPPRPNNYGYTF. In DNA form, the CDR3 reads TGCAGCGTTGAGGCCCCCCCCAGGCCTAATAACTATGGCTACACCTTC. This sequence joins TRBV29-1 and TRBJ1-2; no firm D call. Looked up from germline, CDR1 is SQVTM and CDR2 is ANQGSEA. The CDR3 loop spans 16 amino acids. V was clipped by 3 bases and J by 1 base, with 18 bases between them.

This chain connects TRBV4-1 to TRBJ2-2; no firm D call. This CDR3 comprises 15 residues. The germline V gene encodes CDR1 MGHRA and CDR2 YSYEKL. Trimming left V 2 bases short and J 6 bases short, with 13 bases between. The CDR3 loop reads CASSQLKPSPGELFF. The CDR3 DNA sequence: TGCGCCAGCAGCCAACTAAAGCCAAGCCCCGGGGAGCTGTTTTTT.

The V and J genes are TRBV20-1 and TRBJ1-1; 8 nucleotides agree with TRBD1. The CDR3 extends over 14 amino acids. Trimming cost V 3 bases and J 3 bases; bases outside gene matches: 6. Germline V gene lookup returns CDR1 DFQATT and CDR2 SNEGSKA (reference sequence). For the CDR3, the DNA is TGCAGTGCTAGTACAGGGGGTTGGGACACTGAAGCTTTCTTT. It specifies CSASTGGWDTEAFF.

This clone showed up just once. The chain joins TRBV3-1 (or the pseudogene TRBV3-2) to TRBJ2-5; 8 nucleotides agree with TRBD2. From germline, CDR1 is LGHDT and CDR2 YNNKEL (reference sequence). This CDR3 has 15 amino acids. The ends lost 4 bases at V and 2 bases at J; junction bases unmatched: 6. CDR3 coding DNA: TGTGCCAGCAGCCCCCGGGAGGGTCTTCAAGAGACCCAGTACTTC. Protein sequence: CASSPREGLQETQYF.